This TCR beta chain was observed in a study of regulatory T cells in long-lasting Graves disease. As to time point: newly diagnosed GD, antithyroid drugs for less than 3 months. PBMC RNA was the source of the TCR library. HTBI primers from iRepertoire and Arm-PCR of CDR3 regions yielded the TCR beta libraries. One entry per CDR3 protein, called by TCRdb with MiXCR from the multiplex PCR reads. The sample carries 380,000 or so distinct CDR3 sequences, 15% to 20% recorded once. The germline V gene has CDR1 SEHNR and CDR2 FQNEAQ (reference sequence). V lost 3 bases to trimming and J lost 0 bases; unmatched junction nucleotides: 5. The CDR3 covers 16 residues. This sample also belongs to another study, concerning T cells in Graves' hyperthyroidism and ophthalmopathy. Turning to that study: A 13 V-J signature model discriminated ophthalmopathy versus stable hyperthyroidism.

The sequence was obtained from a woman in her late teens or twenties with Graves disease. Sample: peripheral blood mononuclear cells (PBMCs), taken at new diagnosis, from a patient treated with antithyroid drugs. V and J are TRBV7-9 and TRBJ1-3, with 7 bases that match TRBD1. DNA for the CDR3: TGTGCCAGCAGCTTCGGACAGGAAAGCTCTGGAAACACCATATATTTT. This encodes CASSFGQESSGNTIYF.